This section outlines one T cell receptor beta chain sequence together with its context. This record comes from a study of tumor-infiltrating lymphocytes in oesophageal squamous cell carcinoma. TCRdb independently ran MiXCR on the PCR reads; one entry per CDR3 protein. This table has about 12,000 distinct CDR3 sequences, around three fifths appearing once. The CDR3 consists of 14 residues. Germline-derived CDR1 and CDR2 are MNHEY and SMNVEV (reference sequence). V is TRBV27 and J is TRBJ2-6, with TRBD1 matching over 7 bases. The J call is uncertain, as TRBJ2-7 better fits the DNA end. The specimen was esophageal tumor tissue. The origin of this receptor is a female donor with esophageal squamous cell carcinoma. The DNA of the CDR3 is TGTGCCAGCAGTTTCGGCTACGGGACAGATACGCAGTACTTC. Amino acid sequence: CASSFGYGTDTQYF.